The subject of this entry is one T cell receptor beta chain. What it binds is not known. Each CDR3 protein gets one entry after TCRdb re-called the reads with MiXCR. The data show roughly 49,000 distinct CDR3 sequences, 20% to 25% seen once. This sample stems from a study of T cell repertoires in cytomegalovirus infection. This sequence originates from a human donor in good health (CMV status not recorded). Some clones in this sample may be carry-over from other donors' samples. The sequenced sample was CD8+ T cells from cultured PBMCs, obtained from culture after CMV antigen stimulation.

The CDR3 DNA reads TGTGCCAGCAGTTATCAGGGGAATGAGCAGTTCTTC. This codes for CASSYQGNEQFF. This chain joins TRBV3-1 and TRBJ2-1, with D tentatively TRBD1 (6 bases). CDR3 length: 12 amino acids. Trimming pared 6 bases from V and 7 bases from J, leaving 10 bases between. Germline V gene data show CDR1 as LGHDT and CDR2 as YNNKEL (reference sequence).